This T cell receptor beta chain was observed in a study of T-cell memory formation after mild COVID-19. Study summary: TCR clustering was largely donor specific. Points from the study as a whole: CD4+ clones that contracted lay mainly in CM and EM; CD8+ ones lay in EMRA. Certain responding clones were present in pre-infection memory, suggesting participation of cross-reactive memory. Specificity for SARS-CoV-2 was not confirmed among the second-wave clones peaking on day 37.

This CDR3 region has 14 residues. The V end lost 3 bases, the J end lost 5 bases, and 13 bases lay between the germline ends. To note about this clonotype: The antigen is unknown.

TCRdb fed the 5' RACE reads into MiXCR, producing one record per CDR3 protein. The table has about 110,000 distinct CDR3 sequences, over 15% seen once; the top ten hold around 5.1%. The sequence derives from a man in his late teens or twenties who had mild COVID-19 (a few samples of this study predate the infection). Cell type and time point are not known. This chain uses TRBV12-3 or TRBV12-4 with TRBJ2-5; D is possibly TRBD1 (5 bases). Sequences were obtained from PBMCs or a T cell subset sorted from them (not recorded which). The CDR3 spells CASSLGRVMETQYF. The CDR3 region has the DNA TGTGCCAGCAGTTTGGGCAGGGTTATGGAGACCCAGTACTTC.